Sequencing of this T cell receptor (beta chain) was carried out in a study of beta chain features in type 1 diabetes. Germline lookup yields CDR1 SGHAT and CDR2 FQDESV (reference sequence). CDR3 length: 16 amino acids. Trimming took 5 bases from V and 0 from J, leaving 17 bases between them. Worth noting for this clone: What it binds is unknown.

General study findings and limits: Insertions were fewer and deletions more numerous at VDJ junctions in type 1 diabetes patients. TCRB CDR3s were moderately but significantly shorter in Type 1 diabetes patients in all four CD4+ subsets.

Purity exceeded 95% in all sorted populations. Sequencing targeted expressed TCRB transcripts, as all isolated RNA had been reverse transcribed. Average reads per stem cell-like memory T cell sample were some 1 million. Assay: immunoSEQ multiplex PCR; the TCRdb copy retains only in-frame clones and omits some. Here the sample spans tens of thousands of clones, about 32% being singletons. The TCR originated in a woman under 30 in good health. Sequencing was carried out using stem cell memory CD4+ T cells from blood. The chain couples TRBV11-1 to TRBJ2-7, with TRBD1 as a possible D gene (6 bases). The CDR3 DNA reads TGTGCCAGCAGCCCCAACTTCCGGGACATCTCCTACGAGCAGTACTTC. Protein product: CASSPNFRDISYEQYF.